The entry that follows covers one TCR beta chain sequence. Antigen specificity is unknown. This sample is part of a study of shared clonotypes between healthy human individuals. This CDR3 has 17 amino acids. V was cut by 3 bases and J by 5 bases, with 22 bases left in between. Germline values: CDR1 MDHEN, CDR2 SYDVKM. Assay: immunoSEQ multiplex PCR; the TCRdb copy retains only in-frame clones and omits some. This sample carries about 2.4 million clones, over 85% of them seen once, and the ten largest clones take about 0.39%. Study-wide points: It was observed that 5% to 6.5% of naive CD4 clonotypes were shared across a few donors. The authors sampled blood alone, and tissue repertoires likely differ.

Sequencing input: naive CD4+ T cells from PBMCs. Stated subset: CD45RA+ positively selected. The source of this sequence is a man in his late teens or twenties in good health. Some clones in this sample may be carry-over from other donors' samples. The chain recombines TRBV28 with TRBJ1-1, with D perhaps TRBD1 (5 bases). CDR3: CASSFGFLRDRGTEAFF. As DNA, the CDR3 is TGTGCCAGCAGTTTTGGGTTCCTCCGAGACAGAGGGACTGAAGCTTTCTTT.